A selection of T cell receptor beta chains follows, all from one sample in a study of blood T cell repertoires in COVID-19. Sequencing used immunoSEQ multiplex PCR; TCRdb keeps in-frame clones, though not all of them. The sample carries tens of thousands of clones, 65% to 80% recorded once. Sequenced material: peripheral blood. The receptors were sampled from a woman aged 80 or over with active or convalescent COVID-19. The conserved cysteine and the conserved F or W are not part of the CDR3 here. The order of the fields is D gene, V gene, CDR3 protein. D genes are given only for firm matches.

D gene: TRBD1
V gene: TRBV2
CDR3 protein: ASTGTVANSPLH

D gene: NA
V gene: TRBV10-1
CDR3 protein: ASSVFDKVVAFSYEQY

D gene: NA
V gene: TRBV7-2
CDR3 protein: ASSLAAVNTEAF

D gene: NA
V gene: TRBV3-1/TRBV3-2
CDR3 protein: ASSLVVGGNEQF

D gene: TRBD1
V gene: TRBV6-1
CDR3 protein: ASSETGQGEQY

D gene: NA
V gene: TRBV12-3/TRBV12-4
CDR3 protein: ASSLQETQY

D gene: TRBD2
V gene: TRBV18
CDR3 protein: ASSPTVGLAEETQY

D gene: NA
V gene: TRBV3-1/TRBV3-2
CDR3 protein: ASSQGDTYFQETQY

D gene: NA
V gene: TRBV18
CDR3 protein: ASSPGARGNTIY

D gene: NA
V gene: TRBV6-5
CDR3 protein: ASSYSVGSQPQH

D gene: NA
V gene: TRBV27
CDR3 protein: ASSLQGSYGYT

D gene: NA
V gene: TRBV18
CDR3 protein: ASSPFERGKTQY

D gene: NA
V gene: TRBV2
CDR3 protein: ASSGGGGLSGAF

D gene: TRBD1
V gene: TRBV15
CDR3 protein: ATSRSGTGNTEAF

D gene: NA
V gene: TRBV7-9
CDR3 protein: ASSSDMRSWEPQH

D gene: NA
V gene: TRBV7-8
CDR3 protein: ASSLLAGPGNVEQY

D gene: TRBD2
V gene: TRBV5-4
CDR3 protein: ASRRGMNTGELF

D gene: TRBD1
V gene: TRBV24-1
CDR3 protein: ATSGPRDRGSGGQY